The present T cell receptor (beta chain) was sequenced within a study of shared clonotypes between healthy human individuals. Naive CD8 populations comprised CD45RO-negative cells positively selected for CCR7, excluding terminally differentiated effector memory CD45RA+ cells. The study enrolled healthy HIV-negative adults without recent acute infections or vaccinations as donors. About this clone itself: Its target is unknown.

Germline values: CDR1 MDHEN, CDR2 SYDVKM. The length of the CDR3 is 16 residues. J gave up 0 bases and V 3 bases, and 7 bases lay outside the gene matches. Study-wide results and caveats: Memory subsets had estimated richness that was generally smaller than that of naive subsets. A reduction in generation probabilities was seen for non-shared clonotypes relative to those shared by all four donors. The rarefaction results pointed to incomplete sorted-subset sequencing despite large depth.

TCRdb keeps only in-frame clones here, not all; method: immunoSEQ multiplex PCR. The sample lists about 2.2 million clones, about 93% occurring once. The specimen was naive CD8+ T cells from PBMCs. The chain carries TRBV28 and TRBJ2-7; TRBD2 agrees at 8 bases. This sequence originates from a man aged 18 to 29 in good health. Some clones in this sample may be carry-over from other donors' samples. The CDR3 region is CASSFWRREDSYEQYF. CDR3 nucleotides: TGTGCCAGCAGTTTCTGGCGGCGGGAGGACTCCTACGAGCAGTACTTC. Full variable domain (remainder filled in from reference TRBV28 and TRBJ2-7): DVKVTQSSRYLVKRTGEKVFLECVQDMDHENMFWYRQDPGLGLRLIYFSYDVKMKEKGDIPEGYSVSREKKERFSLILESASTNQTSMYLCASSFWRREDSYEQYFGPGTRLTVT.